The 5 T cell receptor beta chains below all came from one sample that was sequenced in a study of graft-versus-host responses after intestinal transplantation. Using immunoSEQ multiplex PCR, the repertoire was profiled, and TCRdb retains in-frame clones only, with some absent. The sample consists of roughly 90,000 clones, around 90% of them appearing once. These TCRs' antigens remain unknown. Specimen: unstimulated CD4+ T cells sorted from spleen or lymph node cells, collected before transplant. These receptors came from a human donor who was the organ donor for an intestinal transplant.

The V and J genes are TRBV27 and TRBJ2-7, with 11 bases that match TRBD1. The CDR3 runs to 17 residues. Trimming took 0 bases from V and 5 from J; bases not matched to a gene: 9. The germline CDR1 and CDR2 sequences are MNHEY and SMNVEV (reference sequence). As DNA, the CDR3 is TGTGCCAGCAGTTTATCTCCCCGGACAGGGGGCGGCGACGAGCAGTACTTC. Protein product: CASSLSPRTGGGDEQYF.

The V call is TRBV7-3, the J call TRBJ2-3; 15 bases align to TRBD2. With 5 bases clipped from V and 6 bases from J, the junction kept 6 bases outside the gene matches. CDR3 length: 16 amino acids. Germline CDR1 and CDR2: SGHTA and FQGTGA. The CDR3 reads CASSRTSGRGTDTQYF. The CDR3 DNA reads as TGTGCCAGCAGCCGGACTAGCGGGAGGGGGACTGATACGCAGTATTTT.

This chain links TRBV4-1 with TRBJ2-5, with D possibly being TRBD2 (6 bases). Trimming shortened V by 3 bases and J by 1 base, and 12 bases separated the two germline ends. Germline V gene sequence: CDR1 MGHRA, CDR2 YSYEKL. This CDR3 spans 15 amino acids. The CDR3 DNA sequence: TGCGCCAGCAGCCATAACCGGGACTTCCAAGAGACCCAGTACTTC. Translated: CASSHNRDFQETQYF.

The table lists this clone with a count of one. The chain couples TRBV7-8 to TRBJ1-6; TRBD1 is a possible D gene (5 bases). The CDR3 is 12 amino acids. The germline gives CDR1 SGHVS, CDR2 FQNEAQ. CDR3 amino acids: CAGRASNSPLHF. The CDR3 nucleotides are TGTGCGGGCAGGGCTAGTAATTCACCCCTCCACTTT.

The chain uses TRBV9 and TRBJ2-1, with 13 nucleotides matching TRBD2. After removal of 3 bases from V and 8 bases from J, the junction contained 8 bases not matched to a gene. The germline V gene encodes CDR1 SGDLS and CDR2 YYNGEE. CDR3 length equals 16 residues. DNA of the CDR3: TGTGCCAGCAGCGCTCCCGGGACTAGCGGGATCTATGAGCAGTTCTTC. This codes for CASSAPGTSGIYEQFF.